The rows below give T cell receptor beta chains drawn from one sample of a study of cytomegalovirus exposure and HLA in healthy donors. The repertoire was sequenced with immunoSEQ multiplex PCR; TCRdb's copy has only in-frame clones and lacks some. Of about 160,000 clones in the sample, almost 80% were seen once. The specimen sequenced was PBMCs. Every receptor here comes from a male donor in good health and CMV-seronegative. CDR3s include the opening cysteine and the closing phenylalanine or tryptophan. A D gene is named only where the DNA matches it firmly. Rows give clone size only sometimes, using once, few, many, or a class for an expanded clone.

V	J	size	D	CDR3	DNA
TRBV20-1	TRBJ1-2	-	-	CSAEGGGGYTF	TGCAGTGCCGAGGGCGGGGGGGGCTACACCTTC
TRBV29-1	TRBJ1-4	-	TRBD1	CSGQGSSTNEKLFF	TGCAGTGGACAGGGGTCTTCAACTAATGAAAAACTGTTTTTT
TRBV27	TRBJ2-3	-	TRBD2	CASSLLAGAADTQYF	TGTGCCAGCAGTTTACTAGCGGGAGCCGCAGATACGCAGTATTTT
TRBV18	TRBJ2-7	-	-	CASSPPGAYEQYF	TGTGCCAGCTCACCACCCGGGGCCTACGAGCAGTACTTC
TRBV19	TRBJ2-1	-	-	CASSYPSSYNEQFF	TGTGCCAGTAGCTACCCGAGCTCCTACAATGAGCAGTTCTTC
TRBV4-2	TRBJ2-5	-	-	CASSQAGVGYQETQYF	TGTGCCAGCAGCCAAGCAGGGGTAGGGTACCAAGAGACCCAGTACTTC
TRBV5-1	TRBJ2-1	few	TRBD2	CASRPGGSYNEQFF	TGCGCCAGCCGTCCGGGAGGCTCCTACAATGAGCAGTTCTTC
TRBV5-1	TRBJ1-2	few	-	CASSLEGRDVYGYTF	TGCGCCAGCAGCTTGGAGGGGAGGGACGTCTATGGCTACACCTTC
TRBV4-1	TRBJ2-2	-	TRBD1	CASSRAVQGATGELFF	TGCGCCAGCAGCCGAGCGGTCCAGGGGGCAACCGGGGAGCTGTTTTTT
TRBV28	TRBJ2-2	-	-	CASSLLFPGELFF	TGTGCCAGCAGCCTCCTATTCCCCGGGGAGCTGTTTTTT
TRBV29-1	TRBJ2-3	-	-	CSAKLGGGASTDTQYF	TGCAGCGCCAAGTTGGGTGGGGGGGCTAGCACAGATACGCAGTATTTT
TRBV2	TRBJ1-6	-	-	CASSGQYSPLHF	TGTGCCAGCAGTGGTCAGTATTCACCCCTCCACTTT
TRBV5-1	TRBJ2-3	-	TRBD2	CASSPGLAGGQDTQYF	TGCGCCAGCAGCCCGGGACTAGCGGGGGGGCAAGATACGCAGTATTTT
TRBV28	TRBJ1-2	-	-	CASRTPSNYGYTF	TGTGCCAGCAGGACACCATCTAACTATGGCTACACCTTC
TRBV11-2	TRBJ2-3	few	TRBD2	CASFSGGYTDTQYF	TGTGCCAGCTTTAGCGGGGGATACACAGATACGCAGTATTTT
TRBV7-2	TRBJ1-3	-	TRBD1	CASSLVAGTASGNTIYF	TGTGCCAGCAGCTTAGTTGCCGGGACAGCCTCTGGAAACACCATATATTTT
TRBV4-1	TRBJ1-2	few	TRBD1	CASSQDRGPLYGYTF	TGCGCCAGCAGCCAGGACAGGGGGCCCCTCTATGGCTACACCTTC
TRBV27	TRBJ2-1	-	-	CASSRAGQTYNEQFF	TGTGCCAGCAGCCGAGCGGGACAAACCTACAATGAGCAGTTCTTC
TRBV7-3	TRBJ2-7	once	-	CASSPSGLYEQYF	TGTGCCAGCAGCCCCTCGGGACTCTACGAGCAGTACTTC
TRBV2	TRBJ2-5	once	TRBD2	CASTRLAGGGEQYF	TGTGCCAGCACTCGACTAGCGGGAGGGGGTGAGCAGTACTTC
TRBV18	TRBJ1-5	-	TRBD1	CASSPDTGVGNQPQHF	TGTGCCAGCTCACCCGACACAGGGGTCGGCAATCAGCCCCAGCATTTT
TRBV7-9	TRBJ2-2	few	TRBD1	CASSLGVQGATGELFF	TGTGCCAGCAGCTTAGGAGTCCAGGGGGCGACCGGGGAGCTGTTTTTT
TRBV7-3	TRBJ2-5	-	-	CASSPDSSETQYF	TGTGCCAGCAGCCCCGATAGCTCGGAGACCCAGTACTTC
TRBV28	TRBJ1-5	-	TRBD1	CASSPPSGQSSNQPQHF	TGTGCCAGCAGTCCTCCGTCGGGACAGTCAAGCAATCAGCCCCAGCATTTT
TRBV15	TRBJ1-1	-	-	CATSRDRLGSGAFF	TGTGCCACCAGCAGAGATCGGCTGGGGAGCGGAGCTTTCTTT
TRBV5-1	TRBJ2-5	-	TRBD2	CASSFRGGDRSGETQYF	TGCGCCAGCAGCTTTCGGGGGGGGGATCGATCCGGGGAGACCCAGTACTTC
TRBV7-8	TRBJ1-4	-	-	CASSQQGVNEKLFF	TGTGCCAGCAGCCAACAGGGAGTTAATGAAAAACTGTTTTTT
TRBV2	TRBJ2-2	once	TRBD2	CASSEFDGGATGELFF	TGTGCCAGCAGTGAATTTGACGGGGGGGCGACCGGGGAGCTGTTTTTT
TRBV19	TRBJ2-5	-	-	CASRVAGQETQYF	TGTGCCAGTAGAGTGGCGGGGCAAGAGACCCAGTACTTC
TRBV12-5	TRBJ1-5	few	-	CASGPGQGNQPQHF	TGTGCTAGTGGTCCCGGACAAGGGAATCAGCCCCAGCATTTT
TRBV7-9	TRBJ2-7	-	-	CASSLASDSPYEQYF	TGTGCCAGCAGCTTGGCGTCGGACAGCCCTTACGAGCAGTACTTC
TRBV5-1	TRBJ1-1	few	-	CASSSQGGGTEAFF	TGCGCCAGCAGCTCTCAAGGGGGTGGCACTGAAGCTTTCTTT
TRBV19	TRBJ2-2	few	TRBD1	CASTPQGRQGVGELFF	TGTGCCAGTACCCCCCAGGGACGACAGGGTGTCGGGGAGCTGTTTTTT
TRBV28	TRBJ1-2	-	TRBD1	CASLGGTANYGYTF	TGTGCCAGCCTTGGGGGGACAGCTAACTATGGCTACACCTTC
TRBV5-6	TRBJ1-2	-	-	CASSSRRNYGYTF	TGTGCCAGCAGCTCCCGCCGGAACTATGGCTACACCTTC
TRBV6-1	TRBJ1-4	-	-	CASSEGTATNEKLFF	TGTGCCAGCAGTGAGGGCACCGCAACTAATGAAAAACTGTTTTTT
TRBV7-2	TRBJ1-5	-	TRBD1	CASSLGRGQGYKQPQHF	TGTGCCAGCAGCTTAGGTCGCGGACAGGGGTATAAGCAGCCCCAGCATTTT
TRBV4-2	TRBJ2-3	once	TRBD2	CASSPLAGGGDTQYF	TGTGCCAGCAGCCCACTAGCGGGAGGGGGAGATACGCAGTATTTT